The text below deals with one T cell receptor (beta chain). Seattle enrolled patients during active infection and tracked them longitudinally. With V trimmed by 2 bases and J by 7 bases, 6 bases remained unmatched. The CDR3 runs 15 residues. Germline V gene sequence: CDR1 WSHSY, CDR2 SAAADI. These data belong to a study of blood T cell repertoires in COVID-19. Measured with immunoSEQ multiplex PCR; TCRdb has only the in-frame clones, and not every one. Among approximately 210,000 clones listed, approximately 84% were seen once. The clonotype originates from a woman of 80 years or more with COVID-19, enrolled during active disease. The material sequenced was peripheral blood. This chain links TRBV10-2 with TRBJ1-5; 9 bases line up with TRBD1. This CDR3 is CASSEPPGQGQPQHF. The CDR3, as DNA: TGCGCCAGCAGTGAGCCGCCGGGACAGGGCCAGCCCCAGCATTTT.